This T cell receptor beta chain was recorded in a study of CD8 T cells in ankylosing spondylitis. Study-level results: Clones that were linked to disease were CD8+ and were relatively rare in peripheral blood. Significantly higher representation of disease-linked clones was reported for matched ankylosing spondylitis synovial fluid. What appeared characteristic of ankylosing spondylitis blood was a TCR beta motif of fewer than ten highly homologous variants.

The V gene lost 8 bases and the J gene lost 2 bases, with 12 bases spanning the gap. CDR3 length equals 13 residues. Germline V CDR1 and CDR2: SNHLY, FYNNEI. Using its own MiXCR run on the 5' RACE reads, TCRdb lists one record per CDR3 protein. The sample has 450,000 or so distinct CDR3 sequences; roughly a quarter are singletons. On this clonotype itself: The antigen is undetermined.

The V and J genes are TRBV2 and TRBJ1-2; D remains unclear. Sequenced input: blood, either unsorted or a sorted T cell fraction (not recorded which). The TCR comes from a male donor with ankylosing spondylitis. The CDR3 sequence is CASGSETNYGYTF. For the CDR3, the DNA is TGTGCCAGCGGGTCAGAAACAAACTATGGCTACACCTTC.